The rows below give T cell receptor beta chains drawn from one sample of a study of T-cell reconstitution after alpha-beta-depleted transplantation in children. MiXCR was run by TCRdb on the PCR reads, yielding one entry per CDR3 protein. Of fewer than 750,000 distinct CDR3 sequences in the sample, 27% were seen once. The material was PBMCs, obtained before TCRalphabeta/CD19-depleted stem cell transplant. The receptor set was obtained from a boy younger than two with Wiskott-Aldrich syndrome, due to receive a stem cell transplant. CDR3s include the opening cysteine and the closing phenylalanine or tryptophan. D genes are given only for firm matches. Clone size appears in some rows only: once, few, many, or a class for an expanded clone.

TRBJ2-7,few,.,TRBV3-1,13,CASSQMGREEQYF,TGTGCCAGCAGCCAGATGGGAAGGGAGGAGCAGTACTTC
TRBJ2-1,few,.,TRBV29-1,15,CSVDGTHLSYNEQFF,TGCAGCGTGGACGGGACTCACCTTTCCTACAATGAGCAGTTCTTC
TRBJ2-1,few,.,TRBV5-1,16,CASSSLPGASYNEQFF,TGCGCCAGCAGCTCCCTGCCAGGGGCGTCCTACAATGAGCAGTTCTTC
TRBJ2-6,few,.,TRBV5-1,17,CASSLAPQISGANVLTF,TGCGCCAGCAGTCTAGCGCCACAAATCTCTGGGGCCAACGTCCTGACTTTC
TRBJ2-3,.,.,TRBV24-1,11,CATSDPGTQYF,TGTGCCACCAGTGATCCGGGGACGCAGTATTTT
TRBJ2-1,once,TRBD2,TRBV5-1,15,CASSLGGRIWNEQFF,TGCGCCAGCAGCCTTGGCGGGAGAATTTGGAATGAGCAGTTCTTC
TRBJ2-2,.,.,TRBV19,14,CASSMGLATGELFF,TGTGCCAGTAGTATGGGCCTAGCTACCGGGGAGCTGTTTTTT
TRBJ2-1,.,TRBD2,TRBV11-1,16,CATLTSGRIRNNEQFF,TGTGCCACCCTGACTAGCGGGAGGATCAGGAACAATGAGCAGTTCTTC
TRBJ2-3,few,TRBD2,TRBV5-1,15,CASSLPSGSTDTQYF,TGCGCCAGCAGCTTGCCTAGCGGTAGCACAGATACGCAGTATTTT
TRBJ1-1,few,TRBD1,TRBV2,15,CASTPSGTGDGEAFF,TGTGCCAGCACACCATCCGGGACAGGGGACGGTGAAGCTTTCTTT
TRBJ2-1,.,TRBD2,TRBV5-1,19,CASSERSQSSGSSYNEQFF,TGCGCCAGCAGCGAACGGTCACAGTCTAGCGGGAGCTCCTACAATGAGCAGTTCTTC
TRBJ2-3,few,TRBD2,TRBV20-1,15,CSAIGTSGNTDTQYF,TGCAGTGCCATCGGGACTAGCGGGAACACAGATACGCAGTATTTT
TRBJ2-7,.,.,TRBV5-1,16,CASSLDLPGRSYEQYF,TGCGCCAGCAGCTTGGACCTTCCAGGAAGGTCCTACGAGCAGTACTTC
TRBJ2-7,many,TRBD2,TRBV27,14,CASSLAGEGYEQYF,TGTGCCAGCAGTTTAGCGGGAGAAGGATACGAGCAGTACTTC
TRBJ2-1,.,.,TRBV12-3/TRBV12-4,15,CASSSGAGVHNEQFF,TGTGCCAGCAGTTCCGGGGCTGGCGTACACAATGAGCAGTTCTTC
TRBJ2-7,.,TRBD2,TRBV27,13,CASGRLAGHEQYF,TGTGCCAGCGGAAGACTAGCGGGCCACGAGCAGTACTTC
TRBJ2-5,few,.,TRBV5-1,12,CASAKGGETQYF,TGCGCCAGCGCCAAAGGCGGAGAGACCCAGTACTTC
TRBJ1-1,.,TRBD1,TRBV6-1,15,CASARPGQGVTEAFF,TGTGCCAGTGCCCGACCGGGACAGGGGGTCACTGAAGCTTTCTTT
TRBJ2-1,.,.,TRBV20-1,16,CSARDEGTPSYNEQFF,TGCAGTGCTAGAGATGAGGGCACCCCCTCCTACAATGAGCAGTTCTTC
TRBJ2-7,few,TRBD2,TRBV5-1,15,CASSREGGRGYEQYF,TGCGCCAGCAGCCGGGAGGGCGGGAGAGGCTACGAGCAGTACTTC
TRBJ2-7,.,TRBD1,TRBV29-1,13,CSVGGQGKEEQYF,TGCAGCGTTGGAGGACAGGGAAAGGAAGAGCAGTACTTC
TRBJ2-7,few,TRBD2,TRBV12-5,15,CASGLALWREGEQYF,TGTGCTAGTGGTTTGGCCCTTTGGCGGGAGGGGGAGCAGTACTTC
TRBJ2-3,.,.,TRBV10-3,15,CAISESAGWEDTQYF,TGTGCCATCAGTGAGTCGGCGGGTTGGGAAGATACGCAGTATTTT
TRBJ2-1,.,.,TRBV20-1,18,CSARRAPLRDTIYNEQFF,TGCAGTGCTAGAAGAGCACCCCTTCGGGACACTATATACAATGAGCAGTTCTTC
TRBJ2-1,.,.,TRBV2,10,CASSVYEQFF,TGTGCCAGCAGTGTATATGAGCAGTTCTTC
TRBJ2-1,few,TRBD2,TRBV5-1,15,CASSSLAGGPFEQFF,TGCGCCAGCAGCTCATTAGCGGGAGGGCCGTTTGAGCAGTTCTTC
TRBJ1-2,.,TRBD1,TRBV20-1,14,CSARDRRTGLGYTF,TGCAGTGCTAGAGATCGCAGGACAGGGCTGGGCTACACCTTC
TRBJ2-7,few,.,TRBV12-3/TRBV12-4,15,CASSLALSGLYEQYF,TGTGCCAGCAGTTTAGCCCTGTCGGGGCTGTACGAGCAGTACTTC
TRBJ2-2,few,TRBD1,TRBV2,15,CASSRTGGLTGELFF,TGTGCCAGCAGTCGGACAGGGGGTCTGACCGGGGAGCTGTTTTTT
TRBJ2-7,few,.,TRBV6-2/TRBV6-3,13,CASSSGLVGEQYF,TGTGCCAGCAGTTCGGGATTGGTGGGCGAGCAGTACTTC
TRBJ2-3,few,TRBD2,TRBV20-1,14,CSASFAGGPHTQYF,TGCAGTGCTAGTTTCGCGGGAGGGCCGCATACGCAGTATTTT
TRBJ2-1,.,TRBD2,TRBV30,14,CAWGRLAAYNEQFF,TGTGCCTGGGGTAGACTAGCGGCCTACAATGAGCAGTTCTTC
TRBJ2-1,.,.,TRBV5-3,16,CAMGLEVSAEGGEQFF,TGTGCCATGGGCTTGGAGGTGTCAGCGGAGGGAGGTGAGCAGTTCTTC
TRBJ2-7,.,TRBD2,TRBV5-1,15,CASSLDGLAQDEQYF,TGCGCCAGCAGCTTGGACGGACTAGCGCAAGACGAGCAGTACTTC
TRBJ1-6,.,TRBD1,TRBV27,15,CASSFGTGSDSPLHF,TGTGCCAGCAGTTTTGGGACAGGGAGTGATTCACCCCTCCACTTT
TRBJ1-2,once,.,TRBV11-2,15,CASSLRGRTLYGYTF,TGTGCCAGCAGCTTAAGGGGACGGACCCTGTATGGCTACACCTTC
TRBJ2-5,few,.,TRBV5-1,14,CASSPGQFQETQYF,TGCGCCAGCAGCCCAGGACAGTTCCAAGAGACCCAGTACTTC
TRBJ2-7,.,TRBD2,TRBV20-1,13,CSARPGGNREQYF,TGCAGTGCTAGACCGGGAGGAAACCGCGAGCAGTACTTC
TRBJ1-1,few,TRBD1,TRBV28,15,CASSPVTGENTEAFF,TGTGCCAGCAGTCCCGTTACAGGGGAGAACACTGAAGCTTTCTTT
TRBJ2-1,.,.,TRBV11-3,15,CASSAPGRTYNEQFF,TGTGCCAGCAGCGCCCCGGGACGGACGTACAATGAGCAGTTCTTC
TRBJ1-4,few,.,TRBV20-1,12,CSARGAEEKLFF,TGCAGTGCTAGAGGGGCTGAAGAAAAACTGTTTTTT
TRBJ1-1,.,TRBD1,TRBV5-1,16,CASSWGSGQGNTEAFF,TGCGCCAGCAGCTGGGGGTCGGGACAGGGGAACACTGAAGCTTTCTTT
TRBJ1-2,few,.,TRBV7-2,13,CASSLGTVYGYTF,TGTGCCAGCAGCTTAGGGACGGTTTATGGCTACACCTTC
TRBJ1-4,few,.,TRBV6-4,13,CASSGRADEKLFF,TGTGCCAGCAGTGGCAGGGCGGATGAAAAACTGTTTTTT
TRBJ1-3,.,TRBD1,TRBV20-1,18,CSARAPLRQGHSGNTIYF,TGCAGTGCTAGGGCGCCGCTAAGACAGGGACACTCTGGAAACACCATATATTTT
TRBJ2-5,.,.,TRBV5-1,14,CASSLAAYQETQYF,TGCGCCAGCAGCTTGGCAGCTTACCAAGAGACCCAGTACTTC
TRBJ1-2,.,.,TRBV27,13,CASSLNGGFGYTF,TGTGCCAGCAGTTTGAATGGGGGCTTCGGCTACACCTTC
TRBJ1-1,few,.,TRBV20-1,11,CSARLTGEAFF,TGCAGTGCTAGGTTGACAGGTGAAGCTTTCTTT
TRBJ2-1,.,.,TRBV5-1,14,CASSLAVSPYEQFF,TGCGCCAGCAGCTTGGCGGTTAGCCCCTACGAGCAGTTCTTC
TRBJ2-3,few,.,TRBV15,14,CATSRVSGTDTQYF,TGTGCCACCAGCAGAGTTTCAGGCACAGATACGCAGTATTTT
TRBJ2-3,few,TRBD2,TRBV12-3/TRBV12-4,19,CASSLFGHSAGEDTDTQYF,TGTGCCAGCAGTTTATTTGGACACTCAGCGGGAGAAGACACAGATACGCAGTATTTT
TRBJ1-2,.,.,TRBV5-6,14,CASSPGPVLHGYTF,TGTGCCAGCAGCCCCGGTCCGGTTCTGCATGGCTACACCTTC
TRBJ2-1,once,.,TRBV24-1,15,CATSDFPTGGNEQFF,TGTGCCACCAGTGATTTCCCTACTGGGGGGAATGAGCAGTTCTTC
TRBJ1-5,.,.,TRBV18,14,CASSQWGSNQPQHF,TGTGCCAGCTCGCAATGGGGTAGCAATCAGCCCCAGCATTTT
TRBJ2-7,.,TRBD2,TRBV5-1,15,CASSLVAGRSYEQYF,TGCGCCAGCAGCTTGGTAGCGGGAAGGTCCTACGAGCAGTACTTC
TRBJ1-1,once,TRBD1,TRBV7-6,14,CASSLVSARGQAFF,TGTGCCAGCAGCTTAGTCAGTGCCAGGGGGCAAGCTTTCTTT
TRBJ1-6,.,.,TRBV28,9,CAHGVPLHF,TGTGCCCATGGGGTACCCCTCCACTTT